These 32 T cell receptor beta chains were all obtained from the same sample, sequenced in a study of human T cells and chemical hapten exposure. TCRdb re-derived calls from the RACE reads in MiXCR, one entry per CDR3 protein. The sample records about 82,000 distinct CDR3 sequences, 13% being singletons. Described time point: patch test 3, about 24 weeks after DPC sensitization. Stated treatment: therapeutic diphenylcyclopropenone sensitization with weekly scalp DPC. The material was whole blood, obtained in connection with sensitization to the hapten diphenylcyclopropenone (DPC). The receptors stem from a woman aged 50 to 60 with alopecia areata. Some clones in this sample may be carry-over from other donors' samples.

The chain couples TRBV11-2 to TRBJ2-2; D may be TRBD2 (5 bases). CDR3 length equals 16 residues. Looked up from germline, CDR1 is SGHAT and CDR2 is FQNNGV. Trimming shortened V by 5 bases and J by 1 base, and 14 bases separated the two germline ends. The CDR3 nucleotides read TGTGCCAGCAGCCCGTGGACTGTTCAGAACACCGGGGAGCTGTTTTTT. Translation gives CASSPWTVQNTGELFF.

This clonotype was observed a handful of times. The CDR3, as DNA: TGTGCCAGCCCCAAGGGGCAGACGAACACTGAAGCTTTCTTT. This gives the protein CASPKGQTNTEAFF. The chain couples TRBV21-1 to TRBJ1-1; TRBD1, the D gene given by the table, was not confirmed from the DNA. TRBV21-1 is labeled a pseudogene. The CDR3 is made up of 14 amino acids.

The V and J genes are TRBV7-9 and TRBJ2-6, with 8 bases matching TRBD1. V shed 3 bases and J 0 bases; nucleotides not matched to a gene: 4. Germline loops: CDR1 SEHNR, CDR2 FQNEAQ (reference sequence). There are 17 residues in the CDR3. The CDR3 reads CASSFRGRDSGANVLTF. The CDR3 DNA reads TGTGCCAGCAGCTTCAGGGGGCGAGACTCTGGGGCCAACGTCCTGACTTTC.

This clonotype has only a few counts. The CDR3 protein is CASSLVAGSTDTQYF. The CDR3 DNA sequence: TGTGCCAGCAGCTTAGTGGCGGGGAGCACAGATACGCAGTATTTT. This chain links TRBV7-2 with TRBJ2-3, with D maybe TRBD2 (6 bases). Between the trimmed V and J ends, which lost 1 base and 0 bases, there was a span of 8 bases. The CDR3 length is 15 residues. CDR1 is SGHTA, CDR2 FQGNSA, per germline.

V gene TRBV6-2 or TRBV6-3 combines with J gene TRBJ2-1, with 11 bases identical to TRBD2. Germline V lookup: CDR1 MNHEY, CDR2 SVGEGT. Trimming removed 6 bases from V and 6 bases from J; junction bases left unmatched: 10. The CDR3 consists of 16 residues. CDR3 in amino acids: CASRNAGTSGFNEQFF. The CDR3 DNA is TGTGCCAGCAGGAATGCCGGGACTAGCGGTTTCAATGAGCAGTTCTTC.

This clonotype was seen repeatedly, ten times or more. The chain combines TRBV29-1 with TRBJ2-1, with a weak D call TRBD1 (6 bases). Trimming cost V 6 bases and J 5 bases, with 14 bases left between them. The germline gives CDR1 SQVTM, CDR2 ANQGSEA. This CDR3 is 13 amino acids long. The CDR3 nucleotides read TGCAGCGTCGCCCACAGGGCCCACAATGAGCAGTTCTTC. Its protein product is CSVAHRAHNEQFF.

The chain combines TRBV7-9 with TRBJ2-5, with D possibly TRBD1 on 5 matching bases. The CDR3 extends over 14 amino acids. Germline-derived CDR1 and CDR2 are SEHNR and FQNEAQ (reference sequence). Trimming cost V 3 bases and J 3 bases, with 11 bases left between them. The CDR3 nucleotides read TGTGCCAGCAGCTTTCCAGGGTCGGAAGAGACCCAGTACTTC. Its translation: CASSFPGSEETQYF.

This chain uses TRBV20-1 with TRBJ2-1; 8 positions match TRBD2. V dropped 7 bases and J dropped 10; count of bases not matched to a gene: 6. This CDR3 spans 11 amino acids. Germline V gene data show CDR1 as DFQATT and CDR2 as SNEGSKA (reference sequence). This CDR3 is CSGVAGPEQFF. DNA of the CDR3: TGCAGTGGAGTAGCGGGGCCGGAGCAGTTCTTC.

This clonotype has more than one count but fewer than ten. The chain joins TRBV12-3 or TRBV12-4 to TRBJ2-7, with D tentatively TRBD2 (5 bases). V was clipped by 4 bases and J by 1 base, with 17 bases between them. The CDR3 length is 16 residues. The CDR3 DNA follows: TGTGCCAGCAGTTCGAATCTAGGTGGCGGGTCCTACGAGCAGTACTTC. It yields the protein CASSSNLGGGSYEQYF.

The V and J genes are TRBV10-2 and TRBJ2-7; D remains unclear. CDR3 length equals 13 residues. Trimming removed 3 bases from V and 6 bases from J, with 12 bases in between. Germline V lookup: CDR1 WSHSY, CDR2 SAAADI. The CDR3 DNA is TGCGCCAGCAGTGATAGTACACTGGGCGAGCAGTACTTC. Protein: CASSDSTLGEQYF.

This clonotype was seen more than once but under ten times. This chain joins TRBV7-3 and TRBJ2-1, with D possibly matching TRBD2 (7 bases). CDR1 and CDR2 from the germline V gene are SGHTA and FQGTGA. Trimming shortened V by 5 bases and J by 7 bases, and 30 bases separated the two germline ends. This CDR3 spans 19 amino acids. The DNA of the CDR3 is TGTGCCAGCAGCCTAATCCCTTACCCGGGGGCGGGAGTAGATAATGAGCAGTTCTTC. This translates into CASSLIPYPGAGVDNEQFF.

This clonotype was found a few times. V gene TRBV5-1 combines with J gene TRBJ2-7; D might be TRBD2 (7 bases). Trimming removed 5 bases at V and 6 bases at J, with 24 bases between. This CDR3 has 16 amino acids. Germline loops: CDR1 SGHRS, CDR2 YFSETQ. The CDR3 region is CASRPDSGRELAEQYF. CDR3 sequence (DNA): TGCGCCAGCAGACCGGACAGTGGGCGGGAGTTGGCCGAGCAGTACTTC.

This clonotype was counted at least ten times. V and J are TRBV2 and TRBJ1-2; D is possibly TRBD1 (5 bases). Trimming pared 6 bases from V and 1 base from J, leaving 15 bases between. The CDR3 contains 15 residues. From germline, CDR1 is SNHLY and CDR2 FYNNEI. CDR3 sequence: CASRRMGPLNYGYTF. The CDR3 DNA follows: TGTGCCAGCAGGAGGATGGGACCGCTTAACTATGGCTACACCTTC.

This clonotype has ten or more counts. The rearrangement joins TRBV12-3 or TRBV12-4 to TRBJ2-1; TRBD2 matches at 12 bases. V was clipped by 5 bases and J by 5 bases; unmatched bases: 7. The CDR3 covers 16 residues. CDR3: CASSQGLAGFDNEQFF. DNA for the CDR3: TGTGCCAGCAGTCAAGGACTAGCGGGATTTGACAATGAGCAGTTCTTC.

This clonotype came up many times. The V and J genes are TRBV29-1 and TRBJ2-2, with D uncertain. Germline values: CDR1 SQVTM, CDR2 ANQGSEA. Trimming pared 6 bases from V and 0 bases from J, leaving 2 bases between. This CDR3 has 11 amino acids. The CDR3 loop reads CSVTNTGELFF. The DNA of the CDR3 is TGCAGCGTGACGAACACCGGGGAGCTGTTTTTT.

The chain has TRBV7-9 and TRBJ2-3; 16 bases map to TRBD2. The V segment lost 1 base and the J segment 2 bases; nucleotides outside the gene matches: 6. The CDR3 has 19 amino acids. Germline CDR1 is SEHNR and CDR2 is FQNEAQ (reference sequence). DNA for the CDR3: TGTGCCAGCAGCTTAGACTCGGGACTAGCGGGAGGGCCCACAGATACGCAGTATTTT. It specifies CASSLDSGLAGGPTDTQYF.

V and J are TRBV7-8 and TRBJ2-3; D is unclear. The V gene lost 8 bases and the J gene lost 2 bases, with 8 bases spanning the gap. CDR3 length: 12 residues. Germline V gives CDR1 SGHVS, CDR2 FQNEAQ. Written as DNA, the CDR3 is TGTGCCAGCGCCATTTTCACAGATACGCAGTATTTT. Amino acid sequence: CASAIFTDTQYF.

As DNA, the CDR3 is TGTGCCAGCACTAGGACAGAAAATAGCAATCAGCCCCAGCATTTT. As protein: CASTRTENSNQPQHF. The J gene is TRBJ1-5, the V gene TRBV12-3 or TRBV12-4; TRBD1 is a possible D gene (6 bases). This CDR3 has 15 residues. The V end lost 7 bases, the J end lost 0 bases, and 13 bases lay between the germline ends.

At least ten counts were recorded for this clonotype. The chain links TRBV29-1 to TRBJ1-2; no reliable D call. The CDR3 covers 12 residues. Trimming removed 7 bases at V and 0 bases at J, with 9 bases between. Germline V gives CDR1 SQVTM, CDR2 ANQGSEA. The CDR3 loop is CSARDANYGYTF. CDR3 DNA: TGCAGCGCTCGAGATGCTAACTATGGCTACACCTTC.

V is TRBV28 and J is TRBJ1-2; D remains unclear. CDR3 size: 15 residues. Germline CDR1 is MDHEN and CDR2 is SYDVKM. Deletions cut 6 bases from V and 0 bases from J, with 14 bases between. CDR3 protein: CASRPQWGTNYGYTF. CDR3 sequence (DNA): TGTGCCAGCAGACCCCAGTGGGGAACTAACTATGGCTACACCTTC.

This rearrangement joins TRBV21-1 to TRBJ2-5; the table's D call, TRBD1, has no DNA check behind it. TRBV21-1 is reported as a pseudogene. The CDR3 is 17 amino acids. The CDR3 DNA follows: TGTGCCAGCAGCAAAGGAGCAGAGGGACAGCCCCAAGAGACCCAGTACTTC. It encodes CASSKGAEGQPQETQYF.

This clonotype was detected only a few times. The rearrangement uses TRBV7-7 and TRBJ2-2; 7 nucleotides match TRBD1. CDR3 size: 17 residues. V gave up 0 bases and J gave up 3 bases; unmatched junction bases: 7. Per germline, CDR1 SSHAT and CDR2 FNYEAQ (reference sequence). CDR3 sequence reads: CASSLAKTGKDTGELFF. CDR3 coding DNA: TGTGCCAGCAGCTTAGCAAAGACAGGGAAGGACACCGGGGAGCTGTTTTTT.

The chain is built from TRBV13 and TRBJ2-5; no definite D call. There are 12 residues in the CDR3. Looked up from germline, CDR1 is PRHDT and CDR2 is FYEKMQ (reference sequence). Trimming took 5 bases from V and 4 from J, leaving 8 bases between them. The CDR3 region has the DNA TGTGCCAGCAGCCGGTACCCAGAGACCCAGTACTTC. Protein sequence: CASSRYPETQYF.

In its sample, this clonotype was seen many times. The J gene is TRBJ2-1, the V gene TRBV7-2; 7 nucleotides align to TRBD2. V lost 4 bases and J lost 0; bases outside the gene matches: 15. Germline CDR1 and CDR2: SGHTA and FQGNSA. The CDR3 extends over 19 amino acids. The DNA for the CDR3 is TGTGCCAGCAGCTCTTTCCCCATGTGGGCGGGAGTCTCCTACAATGAGCAGTTCTTC. This sequence encodes CASSSFPMWAGVSYNEQFF.

The chain uses TRBV20-1 and TRBJ2-7; TRBD2 aligns across 8 bases. Trimming removed 2 bases from V and 4 bases from J; junction bases left unmatched: 7. The CDR3 is 14 amino acids. CDR1 is DFQATT and CDR2 is SNEGSKA in the germline V gene (reference sequence). CDR3 sequence (DNA): TGCAGTGCTAGACTTGGGACTAGGATGTACGAGCAGTACTTC. Its protein is CSARLGTRMYEQYF.

The sample holds many counts of this clonotype. J is TRBJ2-1 and V is TRBV7-2; 7 bases are a match to TRBD1. Germline assignment: CDR1 SGHTA and CDR2 FQGNSA. V shed 4 bases and J 2 bases; nucleotides not matched to a gene: 5. The CDR3 is made up of 15 amino acids. Written as DNA, the CDR3 is TGTGCCAGCAGCTCGACAGGGACAACCTACAATGAGCAGTTCTTC. Residues: CASSSTGTTYNEQFF.

The rearrangement joins TRBV29-1 to TRBJ2-3; TRBD2 aligns across 7 bases. Looked up from germline, CDR1 is SQVTM and CDR2 is ANQGSEA. V shed 4 bases, J shed 1 base, and the junction held 8 bases outside the gene matches. This CDR3 comprises 15 residues. In DNA form, the CDR3 reads TGCAGCGTTGTCCTTGTTAGCGGGCGCACAGATACGCAGTATTTT. Translating gives CSVVLVSGRTDTQYF.

V and J are TRBV5-1 and TRBJ2-7; 10 bases fit TRBD1. Germline trimming cut 2 bases from V and 4 bases from J; bases unmatched to any gene: 12. Looked up from germline, CDR1 is SGHRS and CDR2 is YFSETQ. The CDR3 length is 17 residues. CDR3 sequence (DNA): TGCGCCAGCAGCTTAACCCTCACGGGACAGGGGATATACGAGCAGTACTTC. Amino acid sequence: CASSLTLTGQGIYEQYF.

In this sample, this clonotype turned up a few times. The rearrangement joins TRBV3-1 to TRBJ2-2; possibly TRBD1 for D (5 bases). CDR1 is LGHDT, CDR2 YNNKEL, per germline (reference sequence). This CDR3 has 15 amino acids. Trimming pared 1 base from V and 1 base from J, leaving 7 bases between. The CDR3 is CASSQGTLNTGELFF. CDR3 DNA sequence: TGTGCCAGCAGCCAAGGGACATTGAACACCGGGGAGCTGTTTTTT. Combining the CDR3 with reference TRBV3-1 and TRBJ2-2 gives the whole variable domain DTAVSQTPKYLVTQMGNDKSIKCEQNLGHDTMYWYKQDSKKFLKIMFSYNNKELIINETVPNRFSPKSPDKAHLNLHINSLELGDSAVYFCASSQGTLNTGELFFGEGSRLTVL.

This clonotype was counted ten times or more. This chain connects TRBV5-1 to TRBJ2-3; D is ambiguous. Deletions cut 2 bases from V and 1 base from J, with 11 bases between. Germline V gene data show CDR1 as SGHRS and CDR2 as YFSETQ. The CDR3 contains 15 residues. Here the CDR3 reads CASSLDNPGTDTQYF. In nucleotides, the CDR3 is TGCGCCAGCAGCTTAGACAATCCCGGCACAGATACGCAGTATTTT.

The rearrangement links TRBV3-1 to TRBJ1-1; 10 nucleotides match TRBD1. This CDR3 comprises 14 residues. The junction had 0 bases not matched to a gene; V was cut back by 1 base and J by 4 bases. The germline V gene encodes CDR1 LGHDT and CDR2 YNNKEL (reference sequence). CDR3: CASSQGQGATEAFF. The CDR3 region has the DNA TGTGCCAGCAGCCAAGGACAGGGGGCCACTGAAGCTTTCTTT.

This clonotype was seen more than once but under ten times. The rearrangement joins TRBV6-1 to TRBJ1-2; possibly TRBD1 for D (5 bases). Germline loops: CDR1 MNHNS, CDR2 SASEGT. The V end lost 6 bases, the J end lost 6 bases, and 20 bases lay between the germline ends. The CDR3 sequence is 15 residues long. CDR3 in DNA: TGTGCCAGCAGCCCCACCGCCACGGGGCGGAATGGCTACACCTTC. Amino acids: CASSPTATGRNGYTF.